The sequence of this T cell receptor beta chain was determined in a study of CD8+CD57+ T cells in acquired aplastic anemia. About the research overall: Across the sorted CD4+ and CD8+ cells, DNA amounts averaged about 3.2 ug.

This CDR3 spans 14 amino acids. Germline values: CDR1 SGHRS, CDR2 YFSETQ. All sequencing subjects had displayed CD8+CD57+ cell expansion on flow cytometry. Patient blood was sampled before any therapy had been received. This clonotype was detected many times. The junction and the germline gene differ at one end; a read error may be behind it. Using genomic DNA as the template, TCR beta VDJ and CDR3 profiling was carried out. Via MiXCR, TCRdb re-called the reads, giving one row per CDR3 protein. The table has approximately 160,000 distinct CDR3 sequences, approximately 44% seen once; the top ten hold 3.2%.

Specimen: sorted CD4+, CD8+, or CD8+CD57+ T cells (not recorded which) from PBMCs. The rearrangement uses TRBV5-1 and TRBJ2-2, with 8 bases that match TRBD2. The receptor's source is a human donor with aplastic anemia. In DNA form, the CDR3 reads TGTGCCAGCAGCTTAAGCGGGGGCACCGGGGAGCTGTTTTTT. Protein sequence: CASSLSGGTGELFF.